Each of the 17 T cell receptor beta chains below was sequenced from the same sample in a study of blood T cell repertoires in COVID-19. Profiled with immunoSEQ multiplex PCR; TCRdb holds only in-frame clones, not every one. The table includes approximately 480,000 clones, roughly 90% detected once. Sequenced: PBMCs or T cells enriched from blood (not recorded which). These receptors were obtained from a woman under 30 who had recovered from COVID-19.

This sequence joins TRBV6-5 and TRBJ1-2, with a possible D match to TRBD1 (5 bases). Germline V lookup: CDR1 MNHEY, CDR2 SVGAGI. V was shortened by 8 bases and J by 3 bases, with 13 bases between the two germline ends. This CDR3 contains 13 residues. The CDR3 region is CASLGTDYYGYTF. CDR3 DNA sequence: TGTGCCAGCTTGGGGACTGATTACTATGGCTACACCTTC.

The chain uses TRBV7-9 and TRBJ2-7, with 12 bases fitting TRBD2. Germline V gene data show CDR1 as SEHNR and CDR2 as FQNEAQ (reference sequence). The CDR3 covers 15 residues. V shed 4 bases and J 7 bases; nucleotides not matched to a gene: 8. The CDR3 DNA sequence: TGTGCCAGCAGCTATACTAGCGGGGGGACCGGGGAGCAGTACTTC. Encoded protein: CASSYTSGGTGEQYF.

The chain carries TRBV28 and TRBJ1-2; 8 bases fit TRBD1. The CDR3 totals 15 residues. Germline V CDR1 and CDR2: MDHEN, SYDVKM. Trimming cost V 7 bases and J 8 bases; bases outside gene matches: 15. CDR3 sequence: CASTLGLQGARGYTF. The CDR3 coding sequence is TGTGCCAGCACCCTGGGACTCCAGGGGGCTAGGGGCTACACCTTC.

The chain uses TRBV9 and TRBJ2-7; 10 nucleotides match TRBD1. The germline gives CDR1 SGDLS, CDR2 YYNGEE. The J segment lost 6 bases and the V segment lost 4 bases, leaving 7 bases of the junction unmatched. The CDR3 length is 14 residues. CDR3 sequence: CASSPRQGAREQYF. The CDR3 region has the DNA TGTGCCAGCAGCCCCAGACAGGGGGCTCGCGAGCAGTACTTC.

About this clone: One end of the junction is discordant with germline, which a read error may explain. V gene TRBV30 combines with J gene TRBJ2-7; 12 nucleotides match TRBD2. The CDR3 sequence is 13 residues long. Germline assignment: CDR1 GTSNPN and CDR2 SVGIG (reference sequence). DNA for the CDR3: TGTGCCTGGAGCCCTAGCGGGGGGGCCGAGGAGTACTTC. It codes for CAWSPSGGAEEYF.

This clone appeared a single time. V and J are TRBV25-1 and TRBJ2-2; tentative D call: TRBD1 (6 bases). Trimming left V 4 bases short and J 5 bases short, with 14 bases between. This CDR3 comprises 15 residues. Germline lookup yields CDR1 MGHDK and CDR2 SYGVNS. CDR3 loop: CASSVHRAGTGELFF. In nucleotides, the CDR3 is TGTGCCAGCAGTGTCCACAGGGCTGGAACCGGGGAGCTGTTTTTT. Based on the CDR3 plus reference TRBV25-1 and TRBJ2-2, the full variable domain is EADIYQTPRYLVIGTGKKITLECSQTMGHDKMYWYQQDPGMELHLIHYSYGVNSTEKGDLSSESTVSRIRTEHFPLTLESARPSHTSQYLCASSVHRAGTGELFFGEGSRLTVL.

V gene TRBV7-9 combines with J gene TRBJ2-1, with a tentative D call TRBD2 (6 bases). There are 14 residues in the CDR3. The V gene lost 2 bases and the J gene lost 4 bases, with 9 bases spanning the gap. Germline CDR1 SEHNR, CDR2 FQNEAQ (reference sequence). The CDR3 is CASSLLAGYNEQFF. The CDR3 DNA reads TGTGCCAGCAGCTTATTGGCGGGATACAATGAGCAGTTCTTC.

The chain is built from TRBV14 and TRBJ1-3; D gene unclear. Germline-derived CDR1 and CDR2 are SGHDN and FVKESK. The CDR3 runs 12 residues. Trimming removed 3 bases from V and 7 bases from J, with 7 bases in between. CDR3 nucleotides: TGTGCCAGCAGCCATACGGAGAACACCATATATTTT. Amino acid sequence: CASSHTENTIYF.

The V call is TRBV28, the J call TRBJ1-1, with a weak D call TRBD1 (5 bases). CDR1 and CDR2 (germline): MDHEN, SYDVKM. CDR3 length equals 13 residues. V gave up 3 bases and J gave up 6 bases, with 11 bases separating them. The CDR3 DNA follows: TGTGCCAGCAGTTTGGCAGGGCACCCTGAAGCTTTCTTT. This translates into CASSLAGHPEAFF.

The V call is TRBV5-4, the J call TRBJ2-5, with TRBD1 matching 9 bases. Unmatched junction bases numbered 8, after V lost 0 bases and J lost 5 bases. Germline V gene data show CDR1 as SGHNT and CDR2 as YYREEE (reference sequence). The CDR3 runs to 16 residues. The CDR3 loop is CASSLVGTGYGETQYF. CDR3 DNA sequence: TGTGCCAGCAGCTTGGTAGGGACAGGGTATGGGGAGACCCAGTACTTC.

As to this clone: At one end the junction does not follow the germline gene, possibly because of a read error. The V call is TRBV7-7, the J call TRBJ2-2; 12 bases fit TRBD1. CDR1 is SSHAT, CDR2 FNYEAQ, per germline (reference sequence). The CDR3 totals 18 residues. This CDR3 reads CASSLTGTGGGNTGELFF. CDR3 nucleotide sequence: TGTGCTAGCAGCTTGACCGGGACAGGGGGCGGGAACACCGGGGAGCTGTTTTTT.

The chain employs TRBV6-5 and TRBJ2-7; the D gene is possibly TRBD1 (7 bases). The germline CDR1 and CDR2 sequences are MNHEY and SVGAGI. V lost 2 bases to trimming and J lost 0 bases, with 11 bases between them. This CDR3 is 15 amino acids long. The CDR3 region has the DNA TGTGCCAGCAGTTACAGCAGGGGGGCCTCCTACGAGCAGTACTTC. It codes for CASSYSRGASYEQYF.

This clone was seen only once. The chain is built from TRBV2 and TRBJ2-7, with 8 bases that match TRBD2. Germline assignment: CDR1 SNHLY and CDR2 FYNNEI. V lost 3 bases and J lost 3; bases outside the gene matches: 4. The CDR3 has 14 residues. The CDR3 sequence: CASSDGGGLYEQYF. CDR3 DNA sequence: TGTGCCAGCAGTGACGGGGGGGGCCTCTACGAGCAGTACTTC.

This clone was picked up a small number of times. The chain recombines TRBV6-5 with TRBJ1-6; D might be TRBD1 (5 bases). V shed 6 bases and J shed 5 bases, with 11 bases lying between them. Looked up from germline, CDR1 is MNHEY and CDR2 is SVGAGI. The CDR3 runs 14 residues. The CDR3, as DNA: TGTGCCAGCAGGTCCGACAGAGATAATTCACCCCTCCACTTT. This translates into CASRSDRDNSPLHF.

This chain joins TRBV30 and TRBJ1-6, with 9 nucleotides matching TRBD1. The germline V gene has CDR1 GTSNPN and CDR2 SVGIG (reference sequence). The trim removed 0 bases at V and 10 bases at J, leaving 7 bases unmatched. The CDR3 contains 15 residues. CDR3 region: CAWSVGTGYGSPLHF. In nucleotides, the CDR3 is TGTGCCTGGAGTGTCGGGACAGGGTATGGGTCACCCCTCCACTTT.

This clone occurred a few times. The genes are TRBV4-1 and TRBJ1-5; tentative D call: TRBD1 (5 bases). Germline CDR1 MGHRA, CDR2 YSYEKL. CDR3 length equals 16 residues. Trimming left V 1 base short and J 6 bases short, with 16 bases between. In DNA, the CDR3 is TGCGCCAGCAGCCAAGTAGGCAGGGAAAAGGGTCAGCCCCAGCATTTT. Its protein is CASSQVGREKGQPQHF.

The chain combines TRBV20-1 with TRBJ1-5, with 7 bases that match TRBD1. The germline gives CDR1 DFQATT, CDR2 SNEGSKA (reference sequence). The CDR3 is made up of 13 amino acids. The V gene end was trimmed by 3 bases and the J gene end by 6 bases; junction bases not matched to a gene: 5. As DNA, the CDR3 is TGCAGTGCTAGTTTAGACAGGGCTCAGCCCCAGCATTTT. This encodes CSASLDRAQPQHF.